What follows are 8 T cell receptor beta chains derived from one specimen sequenced in a study of molecular identifiers for immune sequencing clone quantification. Each CDR3 protein gets one entry after TCRdb re-called the PCR reads with MiXCR. This sample carries under 650,000 distinct CDR3 sequences, just under 20% of them seen once, and the ten largest clones take under 0.95%. Sequencing was done on a sample of naive CD8+ T cells from blood, with Jurkat cell RNA spiked in. The subset here: FACS-sorted CD8+CD4-CCR7+CD45RA+ naive T cells. Receptors originate from a human donor in good health. Some libraries in this study had Jurkat cell RNA spiked in.

Details on this clonotype: This clone may be a read error of a much larger clone one base away. The chain links TRBV15 to TRBJ2-7, with D perhaps matching TRBD1 or TRBD2 (5 bases each). Germline values: CDR1 LNHNV, CDR2 YYDKDF (reference sequence). The CDR3 has 15 residues. The CDR3 DNA reads as TGTGCCACCAGCAGATCGGGGACGGCGAGCTACGAGCAGTGCTTC. It translates to CATSRSGTASYEQCF. The full variable domain, completed using reference TRBV15 and TRBJ2-7, is DAMVIQNPRYQVTQFGKPVTLSCSQTLNHNVMYWYQQKSSQAPKLLFHYYDKDFNNEADTPDNFQSRRPNTSFCFLDIRSPGLGDTAMYLCATSRSGTASYEQCFGPGTRLTVT.

There are many counts of this clonotype. This sequence joins TRBV11-3 and TRBJ2-3, with TRBD1 matching 9 bases. The CDR3 has 13 amino acids. The V segment lost 3 bases and the J segment 9 bases; nucleotides outside the gene matches: 4. Germline V gene sequence: CDR1 SGHNT, CDR2 YENEEA. The CDR3 sequence: CASSLTQGATQYF. The CDR3 DNA follows: TGTGCCAGCAGCTTGACACAGGGGGCAACGCAGTATTTT.

The chain combines TRBV6-2 or TRBV6-3 with TRBJ2-7, with TRBD2 matching over 9 bases. Trimming took 2 bases from V and 3 from J; bases not matched to a gene: 5. The CDR3 runs 15 residues. Germline assignment: CDR1 MNHEY and CDR2 SVGEGT. For the CDR3, the DNA is TGTGCCAGCAGTTACCTGACTAGCGGCTACTACGAGCAGTACTTC. As protein: CASSYLTSGYYEQYF.

A note on this clonotype: This clone may be a read error of a much larger clone one base away. The chain is built from TRBV7-9 and TRBJ2-7, with TRBD2 identical over 11 bases. The junction had 13 bases not matched to a gene; V was cut back by 8 bases and J by 4 bases. There are 16 residues in the CDR3. The germline V gene has CDR1 SEHNR and CDR2 FQNEAQ (reference sequence). The CDR3 sequence: CASGYNTIAGGYEQYF. DNA of the CDR3: TGTGCCAGCGGCTACAACACGATAGCGGGAGGGTACGAGCAGTACTTC.

Notes on this clonotype: This may come from a read error, since a much larger clone is one base off. V and J are TRBV30 and TRBJ2-5, with D possibly being TRBD2 (5 bases). This CDR3 contains 13 residues. Germline V gives CDR1 GTSNPN, CDR2 SVGIG (reference sequence). The CDR3 nucleotides are TGTGCCTGGAAGGCTAGCACGGAAGAGACCCAGTGCTTC. As protein: CAWKASTEETQCF.

As to this clonotype: A much more abundant neighbour one base away suggests this may be a read error. The CDR3 sequence: CANSLFGGSYNSPLHF. CDR3 nucleotide sequence: TGTGCCAACAGTTTGTTTGGGGGGTCCTATAATTCACCCCTCCACTTT. The chain carries TRBV27 and TRBJ1-6, with D maybe TRBD1 (5 bases). The germline CDR1 and CDR2 sequences are MNHEY and SMNVEV (reference sequence). The CDR3 runs 16 residues.

J is TRBJ1-5 and V is TRBV19, with 8 bases identical to TRBD1. This CDR3 is 13 amino acids long. The junction had 9 bases not matched to a gene; V was cut back by 8 bases and J by 9 bases. The germline CDR1 and CDR2 sequences are LNHDA and SQIVND (reference sequence). The CDR3 DNA follows: TGTGCCAGTGGGCCAGGGGGCAGTGGGCCCCAGCATTTT. It specifies CASGPGGSGPQHF.

The J gene is TRBJ2-3, the V gene TRBV7-9, with D perhaps assigned TRBD1 or TRBD2 (7 bases each). V gave up 11 bases and J gave up 0 bases, with 24 bases separating them. Germline CDR1 SEHNR, CDR2 FQNEAQ (reference sequence). The CDR3 runs 17 residues. The CDR3 loop is CADSLRGDSSSTDTQYF. CDR3 sequence (DNA): TGTGCCGACAGCTTACGGGGGGACAGTTCTAGCACAGATACGCAGTATTTT. Full variable domain (remainder filled in from reference TRBV7-9 and TRBJ2-3): DTGVSQNPRHKITKRGQNVTFRCDPISEHNRLYWYRQTLGQGPEFLTYFQNEAQLEKSRLLSDRFSAERPKGSFSTLEIQRTEQGDSAMYLCADSLRGDSSSTDTQYFGPGTRLTVL.